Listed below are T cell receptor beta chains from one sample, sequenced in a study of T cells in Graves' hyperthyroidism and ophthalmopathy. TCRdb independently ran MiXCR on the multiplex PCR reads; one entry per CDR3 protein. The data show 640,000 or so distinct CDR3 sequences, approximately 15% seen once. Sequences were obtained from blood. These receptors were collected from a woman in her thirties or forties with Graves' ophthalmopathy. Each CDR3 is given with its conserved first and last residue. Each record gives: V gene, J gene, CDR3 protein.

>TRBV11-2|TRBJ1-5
CASSLGLGDNQPQHF
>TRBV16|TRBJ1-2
CASSLTVDGYTF
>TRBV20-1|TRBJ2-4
CSARGPPQELAKNIQYF
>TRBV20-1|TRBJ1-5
CSARDGSHNQPQHF
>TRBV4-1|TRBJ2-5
CASSQDDSGSLQETQYF
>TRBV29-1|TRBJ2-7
CSVEEGGYEQYF
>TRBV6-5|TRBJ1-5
CASSYGINQPQHF
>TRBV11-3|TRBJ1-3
CASSYATGMSGNTIYF
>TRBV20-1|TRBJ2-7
CSAPGLAGLFSYEQYF
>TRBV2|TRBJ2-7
CASSGGYRGSYEQYF
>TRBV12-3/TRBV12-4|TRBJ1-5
CASRRQGFDNQPQHF
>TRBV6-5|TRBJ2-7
CASSYESVRGAGDEQYF
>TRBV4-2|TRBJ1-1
CASSQDLVHLLNTEAFF
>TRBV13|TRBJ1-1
CASSFGGGQSNTEAFF
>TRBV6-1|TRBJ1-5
CASRTASGQPQHF
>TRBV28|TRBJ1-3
CASSLPPSGNTIYF
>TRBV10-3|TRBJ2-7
CAVRVGGQPSDEQYF
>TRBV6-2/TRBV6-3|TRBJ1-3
CASRGGLAGQSSGNTIYF
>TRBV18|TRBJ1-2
CASSPMDSGYTF
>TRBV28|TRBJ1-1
CASSLGGNFAEAFF
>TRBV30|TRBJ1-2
CAWSRDTYNYGYTF
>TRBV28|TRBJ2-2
CASSTANTGELFF
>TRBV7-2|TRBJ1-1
CASSAGRLTNTEAFF
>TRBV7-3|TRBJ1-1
CVSSQNMNTEAFF
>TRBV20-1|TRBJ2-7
CSARSANNYEQYF
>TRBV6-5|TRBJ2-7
CASSYPNGPSYEQYF